This passage covers 22 T cell receptor beta chains from one sample sequenced in a study of T-cell reconstitution after alpha-beta-depleted transplantation in children. TCRbeta library preparation incorporated unique molecular identifiers. TCRdb ran MiXCR on the PCR reads and lists one entry per CDR3 protein. Of 900,000 or so distinct CDR3 sequences in the sample, about 16% were seen once. Sequencing used PBMCs, mostly from graft donor cells, obtained 360 days after TCRalphabeta/CD19-depleted stem cell transplant. The receptors here all came from a male patient aged 10 to 17 who had a stem cell transplant for acute lymphoblastic leukemia, so the T cells may come from the graft donor.

This clonotype has more than one count but fewer than ten. This chain joins TRBV4-2 and TRBJ2-7; D not certain. CDR1 is LGHNA and CDR2 is YNFKEQ in the germline V gene. This CDR3 has 15 amino acids. The V and J ends lost 1 base and 3 bases respectively, with 13 bases between them. The CDR3 sequence: CASSQAPSGGYEQYF. CDR3 sequence (DNA): TGTGCCAGCAGCCAAGCGCCTAGTGGCGGCTACGAGCAGTACTTC.

This clonotype was detected only a few times. This sequence joins TRBV5-1 and TRBJ2-4, with D tentatively TRBD2 (5 bases). This CDR3 has 17 residues. Germline loops: CDR1 SGHRS, CDR2 YFSETQ. V was pared by 0 bases and J by 0 bases, with 13 bases between. The DNA for the CDR3 is TGCGCCAGCAGCTTGGCCGGGGAAAATCTAGCCAAAAACATTCAGTACTTC. Its protein is CASSLAGENLAKNIQYF.

This clonotype was recorded a few times. This chain links TRBV5-6 with TRBJ2-7, with D perhaps TRBD1 (6 bases). Germline V CDR1 and CDR2: SGHDT, YYEEEE. The CDR3 has 15 residues. Trimming removed 2 bases at V and 0 bases at J, with 12 bases between. The CDR3 DNA follows: TGTGCCAGCAGCTTAACAGGGAGTGGCTCCTACGAGCAGTACTTC. This translates into CASSLTGSGSYEQYF.

The chain joins TRBV28 to TRBJ2-1; D might be TRBD2 (6 bases). CDR3 length: 16 residues. Trimming pared 2 bases from V and 9 bases from J, leaving 20 bases between. CDR1 and CDR2 from the germline V gene are MDHEN and SYDVKM. CDR3: CASSLTVVRDGGEQFF. In DNA, the CDR3 is TGTGCCAGCAGTTTAACGGTGGTGCGGGACGGGGGTGAGCAGTTCTTC. The complete variable domain, with remaining parts taken from reference TRBV28 and TRBJ2-1, reads DVKVTQSSRYLVKRTGEKVFLECVQDMDHENMFWYRQDPGLGLRLIYFSYDVKMKEKGDIPEGYSVSREKKERFSLILESASTNQTSMYLCASSLTVVRDGGEQFFGPGTRLTVL.

This clonotype was seen only a few times. The rearrangement links TRBV12-3 or TRBV12-4 to TRBJ2-2; D is ambiguous. With 0 bases removed from V and 9 bases from J, the gap between germline ends came to 11 bases. The CDR3 consists of 14 residues. In nucleotides, the CDR3 is TGTGCCAGCAGTTTAGCGGGTAAAAGGCGGGAGCTGTTTTTT. Its protein product is CASSLAGKRRELFF.

This clonotype was recorded many times. V usage is TRBV12-3 or TRBV12-4 and J usage is TRBJ2-7, with D uncertain. The CDR3 is 15 residues long. V was clipped by 2 bases and J by 3 bases, with 14 bases between them. The CDR3 loop is CASSLRLGPVYEQYF. Written as DNA, the CDR3 is TGTGCCAGCAGTTTAAGGCTAGGCCCGGTCTACGAGCAGTACTTC.

V and J are TRBV15 and TRBJ2-7; D gene ambiguous. The CDR3 is 17 amino acids. V lost 0 bases and J 2 bases, leaving 17 bases between the germline ends. In germline, CDR1 is LNHNV, CDR2 YYDKDF (reference sequence). The CDR3 region is CATSRDPMGGNAYEQYF. The CDR3 DNA follows: TGTGCCACCAGCAGAGACCCCATGGGCGGCAACGCCTACGAGCAGTACTTC.

This clonotype was seen only a few times. CDR3 nucleotide sequence: TGCGCCAGCAGGAACTCAGGGTCGGCAGATACGCAGTATTTT. Its protein product is CASRNSGSADTQYF. The chain carries TRBV10-2 and TRBJ2-3, with D possibly matching TRBD1 (5 bases). The CDR3 loop spans 14 amino acids. Trimming cost V 6 bases and J 4 bases, with 14 bases left between them. Germline loops: CDR1 WSHSY, CDR2 SAAADI.

V and J are TRBV27 and TRBJ2-7, with TRBD1 as a possible D gene (6 bases). The CDR3 loop spans 15 amino acids. Germline CDR1 reads MNHEY; CDR2 reads SMNVEV (reference sequence). V shed 0 bases and J shed 2 bases, with 11 bases lying between them. CDR3 protein: CASSLSTGTTYEQYF. In DNA form, the CDR3 reads TGTGCCAGCAGTTTATCGACCGGGACAACCTACGAGCAGTACTTC.

This clonotype was seen a few times. The V gene is TRBV20-1, the J gene TRBJ2-7, with D unresolved. Per the germline V gene, CDR1 is DFQATT and CDR2 is SNEGSKA (reference sequence). V was cut by 8 bases and J by 1 base, with 18 bases left in between. This CDR3 spans 14 amino acids. In DNA form, the CDR3 reads TGCAGTCCCCGGGCAGCAAAATTATCCTACGAGCAGTACTTC. It codes for CSPRAAKLSYEQYF.

This clonotype was observed a few times. The rearrangement uses TRBV13 and TRBJ2-1; tentatively, D is TRBD2 (7 bases). The V gene's germline CDR1 is PRHDT and CDR2 FYEKMQ (reference sequence). V was pared by 9 bases and J by 3 bases, with 36 bases between. The CDR3 has 21 residues. In nucleotides, the CDR3 is TGTGCCAGTGACAGGCCTACTAGGAAAATGGCGGGAGCTATATTCTACAATGAGCAGTTCTTC. Residues: CASDRPTRKMAGAIFYNEQFF.

V gene TRBV11-1 combines with J gene TRBJ1-6, with a tentative D call TRBD1 (6 bases). CDR3 length: 19 residues. The V end lost 0 bases, the J end lost 0 bases, and 15 bases lay between the germline ends. Per germline, CDR1 SGHAT and CDR2 FQDESV (reference sequence). CDR3 nucleotides: TGTGCCAGCAGCTTAGCAGGGGGAGCTTCCAACTCCTATAATTCACCCCTCCACTTT. Amino acids: CASSLAGGASNSYNSPLHF.

This clonotype was seen a handful of times. The gene calls are TRBV14 and TRBJ2-1; no firm D call. The CDR3 is 11 amino acids. Per germline, CDR1 SGHDN and CDR2 FVKESK. The V gene lost 5 bases and the J gene lost 13 bases, with 12 bases spanning the gap. The CDR3 sequence is CASSYLSRQFF. In nucleotides, the CDR3 is TGTGCCAGCAGCTATCTGAGCCGCCAGTTCTTC.

The CDR3 reads CASSLSLAMDTQYF. The CDR3 DNA reads as TGTGCCAGCAGCTTATCGTTAGCTATGGATACGCAGTATTTT. V and J are TRBV7-9 and TRBJ2-3; D remains unclear. The CDR3 is 14 amino acids. V lost 2 bases, J lost 6 bases, and 12 bases lay in between. Germline V CDR1 and CDR2: SEHNR, FQNEAQ (reference sequence).

This clonotype has just a few counts. The chain joins TRBV12-3 or TRBV12-4 to TRBJ1-6; D is unresolved. The CDR3 covers 14 residues. Trimming pared 2 bases from V and 6 bases from J, leaving 8 bases between. As DNA, the CDR3 is TGTGCCAGCAGTTTAAGACCGATTAATTCACCCCTCCACTTT. It encodes CASSLRPINSPLHF.

V is TRBV20-1 and J is TRBJ2-7; TRBD2 matches 9 bases. The CDR3 length is 15 residues. J gave up 4 bases and V 0 bases, and 7 bases lay outside the gene matches. Germline assignment: CDR1 DFQATT and CDR2 SNEGSKA (reference sequence). CDR3 coding DNA: TGCAGTGCTAGAGATCCGGCTAGCGGGAAGTACGAGCAGTACTTC. Amino acids: CSARDPASGKYEQYF.

This clonotype was detected a few times. V gene TRBV20-1 combines with J gene TRBJ1-5, with D unclear. With 6 bases removed from V and 2 bases from J, the gap between germline ends came to 14 bases. The length of the CDR3 is 14 residues. Looked up from germline, CDR1 is DFQATT and CDR2 is SNEGSKA (reference sequence). CDR3 DNA sequence: TGCAGTGCGCCAAGGGAGGGAGGCAATCAGCCCCAGCATTTT. It specifies CSAPREGGNQPQHF.

This clonotype was seen many times. This chain joins TRBV20-1 and TRBJ2-1; tentatively, D is TRBD2 (5 bases). Per the germline V gene, CDR1 is DFQATT and CDR2 is SNEGSKA (reference sequence). There are 15 residues in the CDR3. V was clipped by 5 bases and J by 0 bases, with 14 bases between them. The CDR3 bases are TGCAGTGCTGTCTCTGGAGCGGCCTCCTACAATGAGCAGTTCTTC. Protein: CSAVSGAASYNEQFF.

This clonotype was counted a few times. This chain uses TRBV12-3 or TRBV12-4 with TRBJ2-5; D is perhaps TRBD1 or TRBD2 (5 bases each). The CDR3 is 13 residues long. The germline V and J ends were trimmed by 7 bases and 1 base, with 10 bases remaining between them. Written as DNA, the CDR3 is TGTGCCAGCAAGCCGGGACCCCAAGAGACCCAGTACTTC. Protein sequence: CASKPGPQETQYF.

The V call is TRBV6-1, the J call TRBJ1-5, with 7 positions matching TRBD1. Losses at the gene ends were 5 bases for V and 2 bases for J; bases not matched to a gene: 3. The V gene's germline CDR1 is MNHNS and CDR2 SASEGT. There are 14 residues in the CDR3. In nucleotides, the CDR3 is TGTGCCAGCAGTAGAGGGGGCGGCAATCAGCCCCAGCATTTT. Translating gives CASSRGGGNQPQHF.

The V and J genes are TRBV10-3 and TRBJ2-3; D perhaps matches TRBD1 (6 bases). The CDR3 is 15 amino acids. Per the germline V gene, CDR1 is ENHRY and CDR2 is SYGVKD. V lost 7 bases and J 2 bases, leaving 16 bases between the germline ends. In nucleotides, the CDR3 is TGTGCCATCACCCTTGGACAGCGGCCCACAGATACGCAGTATTTT. Its protein product is CAITLGQRPTDTQYF.

This clonotype was recorded many times. CDR3 sequence reads: CASSHRTSWSKNIQYF. CDR3 bases: TGTGCCAGCAGCCACCGGACTAGCTGGTCCAAAAACATTCAGTACTTC. The gene calls are TRBV3-1 and TRBJ2-4; 8 bases match TRBD2. Germline V gene lookup returns CDR1 LGHDT and CDR2 YNNKEL (reference sequence). This CDR3 is built from 16 residues. Trimming cost V 3 bases and J 2 bases; bases outside gene matches: 6.